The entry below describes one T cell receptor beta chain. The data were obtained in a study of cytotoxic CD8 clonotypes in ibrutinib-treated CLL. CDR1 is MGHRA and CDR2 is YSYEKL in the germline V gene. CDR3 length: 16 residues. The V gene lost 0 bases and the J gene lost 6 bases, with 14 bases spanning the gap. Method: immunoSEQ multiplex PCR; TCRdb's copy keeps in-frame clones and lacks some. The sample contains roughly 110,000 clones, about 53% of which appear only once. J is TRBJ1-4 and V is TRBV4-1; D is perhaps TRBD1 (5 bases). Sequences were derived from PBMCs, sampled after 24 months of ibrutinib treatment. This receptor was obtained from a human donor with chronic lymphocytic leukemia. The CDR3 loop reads CASSQEGSGSHEKLFF. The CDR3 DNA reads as TGCGCCAGCAGCCAAGAAGGGTCAGGGTCCCATGAAAAACTGTTTTTT.